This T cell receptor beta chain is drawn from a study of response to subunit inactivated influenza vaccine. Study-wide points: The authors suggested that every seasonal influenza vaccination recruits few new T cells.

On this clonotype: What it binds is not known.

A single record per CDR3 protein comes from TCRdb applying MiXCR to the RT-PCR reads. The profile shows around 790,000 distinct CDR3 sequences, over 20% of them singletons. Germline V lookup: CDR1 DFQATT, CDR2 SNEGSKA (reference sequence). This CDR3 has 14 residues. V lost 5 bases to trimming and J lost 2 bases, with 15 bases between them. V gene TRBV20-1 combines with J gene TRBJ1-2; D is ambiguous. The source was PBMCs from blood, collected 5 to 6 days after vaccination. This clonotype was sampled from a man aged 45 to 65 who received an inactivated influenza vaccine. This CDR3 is CSAGAREVNYGYTF. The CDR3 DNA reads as TGCAGTGCTGGCGCCCGGGAGGTAAACTATGGCTACACCTTC.